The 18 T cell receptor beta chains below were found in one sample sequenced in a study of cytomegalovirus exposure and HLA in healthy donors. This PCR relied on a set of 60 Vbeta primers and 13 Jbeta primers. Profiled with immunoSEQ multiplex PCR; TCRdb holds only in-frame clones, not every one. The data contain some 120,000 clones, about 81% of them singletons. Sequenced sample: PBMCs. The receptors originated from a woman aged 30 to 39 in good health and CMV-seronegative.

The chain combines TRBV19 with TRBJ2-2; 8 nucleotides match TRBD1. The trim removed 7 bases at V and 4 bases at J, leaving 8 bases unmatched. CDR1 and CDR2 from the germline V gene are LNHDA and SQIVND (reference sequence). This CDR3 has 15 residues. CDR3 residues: CASTTDRGPTGELFF. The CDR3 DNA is TGTGCCAGTACCACCGACAGGGGCCCCACCGGGGAGCTGTTTTTT.

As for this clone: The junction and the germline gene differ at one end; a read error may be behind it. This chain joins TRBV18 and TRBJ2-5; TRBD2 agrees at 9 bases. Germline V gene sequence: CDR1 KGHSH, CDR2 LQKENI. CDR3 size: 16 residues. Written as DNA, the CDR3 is TGTGCCGGCTCACCACGGCGGGGGGGCCGGGGAGAGACCCAGTACTTC. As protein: CAGSPRRGGRGETQYF.

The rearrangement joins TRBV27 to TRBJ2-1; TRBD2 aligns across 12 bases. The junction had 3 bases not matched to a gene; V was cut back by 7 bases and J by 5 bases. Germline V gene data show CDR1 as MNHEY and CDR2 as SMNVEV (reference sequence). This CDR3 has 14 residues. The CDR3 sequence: CASKLAGGNNEQFF. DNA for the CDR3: TGTGCCAGCAAACTAGCGGGAGGTAACAATGAGCAGTTCTTC.

The DNA for the CDR3 is TGTGCCAGCAGCGCCCCGGGAGATACGCAGTATTTT. It yields the protein CASSAPGDTQYF. The chain couples TRBV7-3 to TRBJ2-3; no definite D call. CDR1 and CDR2 from the germline V gene are SGHTA and FQGTGA. Deletions cut 5 bases from V and 5 bases from J, with 8 bases between. CDR3 length: 12 amino acids.

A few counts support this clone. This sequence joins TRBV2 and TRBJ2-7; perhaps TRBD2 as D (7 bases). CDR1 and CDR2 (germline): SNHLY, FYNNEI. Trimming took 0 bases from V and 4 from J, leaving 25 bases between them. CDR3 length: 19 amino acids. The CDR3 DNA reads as TGTGCCAGCAGTGAAGCAGGGGGGGGCCCCTCAGGTCCCTATTACGAGCAGTACTTC. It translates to CASSEAGGGPSGPYYEQYF.

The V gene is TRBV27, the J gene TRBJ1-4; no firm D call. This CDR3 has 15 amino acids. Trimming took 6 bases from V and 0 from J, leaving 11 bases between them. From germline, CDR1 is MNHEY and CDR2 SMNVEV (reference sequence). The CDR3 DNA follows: TGTGCCAGCAGGGTCCTCGGGGCAACTAATGAAAAACTGTTTTTT. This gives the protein CASRVLGATNEKLFF. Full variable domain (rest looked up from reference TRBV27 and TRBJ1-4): EAQVTQNPRYLITVTGKKLTVTCSQNMNHEYMSWYRQDPGLGLRQIYYSMNVEVTDKGDVPEGYKVSRKEKRNFPLILESPSPNQTSLYFCASRVLGATNEKLFFGSGTQLSVL.

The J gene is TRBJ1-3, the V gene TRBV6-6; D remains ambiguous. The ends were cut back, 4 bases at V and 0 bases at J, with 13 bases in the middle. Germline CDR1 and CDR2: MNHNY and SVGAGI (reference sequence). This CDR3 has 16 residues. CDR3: CASSFQRPSSGNTIYF. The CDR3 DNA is TGTGCCAGCAGTTTTCAGCGTCCAAGCTCTGGAAACACCATATATTTT.

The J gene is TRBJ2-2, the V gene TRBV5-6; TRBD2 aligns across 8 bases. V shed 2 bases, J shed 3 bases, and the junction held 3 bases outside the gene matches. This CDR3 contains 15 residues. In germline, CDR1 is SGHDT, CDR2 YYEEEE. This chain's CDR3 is CASSFGLADTGELFF. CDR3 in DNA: TGTGCCAGCAGCTTTGGACTAGCAGACACCGGGGAGCTGTTTTTT.

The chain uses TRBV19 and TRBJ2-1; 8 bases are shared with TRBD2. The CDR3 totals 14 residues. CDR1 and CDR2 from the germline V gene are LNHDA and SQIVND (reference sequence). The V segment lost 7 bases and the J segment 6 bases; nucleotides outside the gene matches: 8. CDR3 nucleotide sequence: TGTGCCAGTAAACCTAGCGGGCCCTCCAATGAGCAGTTCTTC. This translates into CASKPSGPSNEQFF.

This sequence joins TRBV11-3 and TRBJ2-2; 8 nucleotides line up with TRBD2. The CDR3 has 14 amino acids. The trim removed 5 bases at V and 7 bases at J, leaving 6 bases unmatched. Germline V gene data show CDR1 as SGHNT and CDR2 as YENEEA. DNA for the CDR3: TGTGCCAGCAGCCTCCCGGGACTAGTCGGGGAGCTGTTTTTT. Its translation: CASSLPGLVGELFF.

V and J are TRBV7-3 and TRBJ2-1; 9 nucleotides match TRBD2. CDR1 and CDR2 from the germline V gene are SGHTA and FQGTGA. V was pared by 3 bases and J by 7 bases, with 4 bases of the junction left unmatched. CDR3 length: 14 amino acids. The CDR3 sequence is CASSFVAGVNEQFF. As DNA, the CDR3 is TGTGCCAGCAGCTTCGTAGCGGGGGTGAATGAGCAGTTCTTC.

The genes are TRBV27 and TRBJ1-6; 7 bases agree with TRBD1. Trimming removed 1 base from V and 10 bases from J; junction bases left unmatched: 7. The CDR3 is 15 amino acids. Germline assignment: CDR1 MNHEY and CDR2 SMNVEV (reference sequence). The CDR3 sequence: CASSLYLMGQSPLHF. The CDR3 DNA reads TGTGCCAGCAGTTTATATTTAATGGGACAGTCACCCCTCCACTTT.

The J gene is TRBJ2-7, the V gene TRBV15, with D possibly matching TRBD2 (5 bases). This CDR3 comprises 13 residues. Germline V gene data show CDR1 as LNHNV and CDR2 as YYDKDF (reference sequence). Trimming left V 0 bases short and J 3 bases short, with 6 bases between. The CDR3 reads CATSRDRGYEQYF. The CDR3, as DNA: TGTGCCACCAGCAGAGATCGGGGCTACGAGCAGTACTTC.

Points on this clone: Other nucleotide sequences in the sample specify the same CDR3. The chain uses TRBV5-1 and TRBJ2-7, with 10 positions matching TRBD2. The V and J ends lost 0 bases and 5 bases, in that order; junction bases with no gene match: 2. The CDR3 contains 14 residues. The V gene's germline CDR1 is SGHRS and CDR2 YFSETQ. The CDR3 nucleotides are TGCGCCAGCAGCTTGGCCCTAGCGGGAGACGAGCAGTACTTC. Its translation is CASSLALAGDEQYF.

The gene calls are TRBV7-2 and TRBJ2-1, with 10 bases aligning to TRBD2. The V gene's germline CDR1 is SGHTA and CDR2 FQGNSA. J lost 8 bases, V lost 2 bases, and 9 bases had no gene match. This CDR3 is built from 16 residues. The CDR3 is CASSLQAGGPSDEQFF. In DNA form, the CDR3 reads TGTGCCAGCAGCTTACAAGCGGGAGGGCCCTCGGATGAGCAGTTCTTC.

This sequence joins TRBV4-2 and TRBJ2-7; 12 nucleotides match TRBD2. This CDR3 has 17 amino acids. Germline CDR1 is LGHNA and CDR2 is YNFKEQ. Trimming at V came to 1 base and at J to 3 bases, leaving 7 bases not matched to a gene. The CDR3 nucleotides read TGTGCCAGCAGCCAAGGGGGATTGACTAGCGGGAGCTACGAGCAGTACTTC. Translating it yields CASSQGGLTSGSYEQYF.

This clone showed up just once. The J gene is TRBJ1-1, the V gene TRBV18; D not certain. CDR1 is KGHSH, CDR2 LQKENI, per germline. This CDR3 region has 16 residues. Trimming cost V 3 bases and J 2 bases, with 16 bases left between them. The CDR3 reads CASSPNEGSLNTEAFF. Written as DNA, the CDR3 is TGTGCCAGCTCACCTAATGAGGGATCCCTAAACACTGAAGCTTTCTTT.

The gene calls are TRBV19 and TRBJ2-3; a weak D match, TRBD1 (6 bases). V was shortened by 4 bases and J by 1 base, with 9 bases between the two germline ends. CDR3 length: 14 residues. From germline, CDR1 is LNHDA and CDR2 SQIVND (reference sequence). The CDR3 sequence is CASSTTGGTDTQYF. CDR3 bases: TGTGCCAGTAGTACGACAGGCGGCACAGATACGCAGTATTTT.